This TCR beta chain was sequenced during a study of CD8 T cells in Susac syndrome. General study findings and limits: Clonal expansion involving Susac CD8+ cells peaked in TEMRA cells and active patients.

In the case of this clonotype: Its antigen remains unidentified.

Sequencing targeted TCR beta in blood CD8+ and CD4+ T cells. The CDR3 runs to 13 residues. The germline V gene encodes CDR1 DFQATT and CDR2 SNEGSKA (reference sequence). The J segment lost 7 bases and the V segment lost 7 bases, leaving 10 bases of the junction unmatched. Roughly 0.45 to 1 ug RNA was reverse transcribed with random hexamers. immunoSEQ multiplex PCR amplified TCR beta CDR3 across 54 Vbeta, 13 Jbeta. A single record per CDR3 protein comes from TCRdb applying MiXCR to the immunoSEQ multiplex PCR reads. The sample carries 200,000 or so distinct CDR3 sequences, approximately 95% recorded once.

This TCR was recovered from a human donor with Susac syndrome. J is TRBJ1-5 and V is TRBV20-1, with TRBD1 matching over 7 bases. Sequencing input: CD8+ T cells from PBMCs. DNA for the CDR3: TGCAGTGTACCGGGACAGAATAAACAGCCCCAGCATTTT. Amino acid sequence: CSVPGQNKQPQHF.